This TCR beta chain was captured by sequencing in a study of response to subunit inactivated influenza vaccine. Points from the study as a whole: Authors suggested few new T cells are recruited by each seasonal influenza vaccination.

TCRdb itself ran the RT-PCR reads through MiXCR, one entry per CDR3 protein. The sample yields about 520,000 distinct CDR3 sequences, roughly 7.6% seen once. This clonotype was recorded many times. Its antigen is undetermined. With 6 bases clipped from V and 1 base from J, the junction kept 10 bases outside the gene matches. Germline loops: CDR1 MNHEY, CDR2 SVGEGT. This CDR3 has 16 amino acids. The receptor comes from a man in his fifties or sixties who received an inactivated influenza vaccine. The J gene is TRBJ2-7, the V gene TRBV6-2 or TRBV6-3, with 9 bases lining up with TRBD2. The sequenced sample was PBMCs from blood, obtained 23 to 25 months after vaccination. DNA of the CDR3: TGTGCCAGCAGGGCAGCGCGGGAGGGGAGTTCCTACGAGCAGTACTTC. Encoded protein: CASRAAREGSSYEQYF.